This is a list of T cell receptor beta chains from one sample in a study of Graves' ophthalmopathy and Graves' hyperthyroidism. One entry per CDR3 protein results from TCRdb running MiXCR on the multiplex PCR reads. The repertoire holds around 670,000 distinct CDR3 sequences, with roughly two fifths as singletons. The specimen sequenced was peripheral blood. The receptors were sampled from an adult man with Graves' ophthalmopathy. The CDR3 runs from the conserved cysteine through the conserved F or W. The D gene is left open where the match is weak. Size values are once, few and many counts, or a class for expanded clones, and some rows have none.

>TRBV24-1|TRBJ1-5|TRBD1|.
CATSYLGQGVSQPQHF
TGTGCCACCAGTTACCTGGGACAGGGGGTCAGTCAGCCCCAGCATTTT
>TRBV29-1|TRBJ2-7|TRBD1|many
CSTRDRNIYEQYF
TGCAGCACCCGGGACAGGAACATTTACGAGCAGTACTTC
>TRBV5-4|TRBJ2-7|TRBD1|.
CASSFQGAHYEQYF
TGTGCCAGCAGCTTCCAGGGGGCCCACTACGAGCAGTACTTC
>TRBV7-2|TRBJ1-5|.|few
CASSQDPVYSNQPQHF
TGCGCCAGCAGCCAAGATCCGGTGTATAGCAATCAGCCCCAGCATTTT
>TRBV19|TRBJ2-3|.|.
CASRGEVGEVQYF
TGTGCCAGTAGAGGAGAGGTCGGGGAAGTGCAGTATTTT
>TRBV4-1|TRBJ2-7|.|.
CASSTRGGVMNEQYF
TGCGCCAGCAGCACCAGGGGTGGCGTTATGAACGAGCAGTACTTC
>TRBV10-3|TRBJ1-4|.|.
CAISYGGRINEKLFF
TGTGCCATCAGTTATGGGGGACGAATTAATGAAAAACTGTTTTTT
>TRBV6-6|TRBJ1-6|.|many
CASIQGSHSPLHF
TGTGCCAGCATCCAAGGGAGTCATTCACCCCTCCACTTT
>TRBV6-5|TRBJ2-7|TRBD2|.
CASSRLADTYEQYF
TGTGCCAGCAGCAGACTAGCGGATACCTACGAGCAGTACTTC
>TRBV2|TRBJ1-1|.|.
CASILRGGWNTEAFF
TGTGCCAGCATCTTACGGGGGGGATGGAACACTGAAGCTTTCTTT
>TRBV29-1|TRBJ1-1|.|.
CSVEEQWGEAFF
TGCAGCGTTGAAGAGCAGTGGGGTGAAGCTTTCTTT
>TRBV5-6|TRBJ2-7|TRBD1|few
CASSFSAGGYEQYF
TGTGCCAGCAGTTTTTCGGCAGGGGGTTACGAGCAGTACTTC
>TRBV12-5|TRBJ1-2|.|.
CASGNGPKKYGYTF
TGTGCTAGTGGTAACGGGCCCAAAAAGTATGGCTACACCTTC
>TRBV10-3|TRBJ1-5|TRBD1|many
CAISEGQVGSNQPQHF
TGTGCCATCAGTGAGGGACAGGTGGGCAGCAATCAGCCCCAGCATTTT
>TRBV24-1|TRBJ1-5|.|few
CASRLGRAGNQPQHF
TGTGCCAGCAGACTCGGGAGGGCGGGCAATCAGCCCCAGCATTTT
>TRBV5-4|TRBJ1-1|.|.
CASSQDSGYTNTEAFF
TGCGCCAGCAGCCAAGATTCCGGCTACACGAACACTGAAGCTTTCTTT
>TRBV6-4|TRBJ1-3|.|few
CASSPLLTDSGNTIYF
TGTGCCAGCAGTCCCCTTCTAACGGACTCTGGAAACACCATATATTTT
>TRBV7-9|TRBJ2-7|TRBD2|.
CASSLAASGSVHEQYF
TGTGCCAGCAGCTTAGCGGCTAGCGGGAGTGTCCACGAGCAGTACTTC
>TRBV5-6|TRBJ2-2|.|.
CASSGKGLANTGELFF
TGTGCCAGCAGCGGGAAGGGGCTCGCGAACACCGGGGAGCTGTTTTTT
>TRBV7-9|TRBJ1-2|TRBD1|few
CASSPTGRTNYGYTF
TGTGCCAGCAGCCCGACAGGGCGTACAAACTATGGCTACACCTTC
>TRBV10-2|TRBJ1-1|.|few
CASSDGRARLMNTEAFF
TGCGCCAGCAGTGATGGCAGGGCCCGTCTCATGAACACTGAAGCTTTCTTT
>TRBV6-2/TRBV6-3|TRBJ1-4|.|.
CAGRREKLFF
TGTGCCGGCCGCAGGGAAAAACTGTTTTTT
>TRBV5-4|TRBJ1-4|.|.
CASSLGLDSEKLFF
TGTGCCAGCAGCTTGGGCCTAGATTCGGAAAAACTGTTTTTT
>TRBV9|TRBJ2-2|TRBD1|.
CASSGQGGLNTGELFF
TGTGCCAGCAGCGGACAGGGGGGACTTAACACCGGGGAGCTGTTTTTT
>TRBV7-3|TRBJ1-1|.|.
CASSFPGAGVNTEAFF
TGTGCCAGCAGCTTCCCGGGAGCTGGGGTGAACACTGAAGCTTTCTTT
>TRBV10-3|TRBJ1-1|.|many
CAISDRDSMNTEAFF
TGTGCCATCAGTGATAGAGACAGCATGAACACTGAAGCTTTCTTT
>TRBV20-1|TRBJ1-5|TRBD1|few
CSAQPGQGDQPQHF
TGCAGTGCCCAGCCGGGACAGGGAGATCAGCCCCAGCATTTT
>TRBV6-5|TRBJ2-7|.|.
CASSEQRVYYEQYF
TGTGCCAGCAGTGAACAACGGGTATACTACGAGCAGTACTTC
>TRBV5-1|TRBJ2-5|TRBD2|.
CASSLVLGSGSGETQYF
TGCGCCAGCAGCTTGGTGTTGGGTAGCGGGAGTGGCGAGACCCAGTACTTC
>TRBV24-1|TRBJ1-5|.|few
CAGPNRSRAASLNQPQHF
TGTGCCGGACCAAACAGATCCCGCGCCGCTAGTCTTAATCAGCCCCAGCATTTT
>TRBV14|TRBJ1-3|.|.
CASSQVRAYGYTIYF
TGTGCCAGCAGCCAAGTCAGAGCATATGGCTACACCATATATTTT
>TRBV7-9|TRBJ2-2|.|many
CASSPVVGTGELFF
TGTGCCAGCAGCCCCGTTGTTGGCACCGGGGAGCTGTTTTTT
>TRBV20-1|TRBJ1-2|TRBD1|many
CSARGRQGSNYGYTF
TGCAGTGCTAGAGGCCGACAGGGTAGCAACTATGGCTACACCTTC
>TRBV29-1|TRBJ2-5|TRBD1|few
CSLDRETQYF
TGCAGCTTGGACAGGGAGACCCAGTACTTC
>TRBV7-9|TRBJ2-2|.|.
CASSLRAPNTGELFF
TGTGCCAGCAGCTTACGCGCCCCGAACACCGGGGAGCTGTTTTTT
>TRBV10-3|TRBJ1-1|.|many
CAISESGGELNTEAFF
TGTGCCATCAGTGAGTCCGGCGGAGAACTAAACACTGAAGCTTTCTTT